The 26 T cell receptor beta chains presented below share a single source sample, sequenced in a study of cytomegalovirus exposure and HLA in healthy donors. The PCR was carried out with 60 Vbeta primers and 13 Jbeta primers. TCRdb keeps only in-frame clones here, not all; method: immunoSEQ multiplex PCR. Altogether approximately 97,000 clones are present, 75% to 90% being singletons, with the ten largest covering approximately 2.4%. Input material: PBMCs. These TCRs come from a man aged 35 to 55 in good health and CMV-seronegative.

V is TRBV6-6 and J is TRBJ2-7, with 9 bases identical to TRBD2. CDR3 length equals 15 residues. The germline V gene encodes CDR1 MNHNY and CDR2 SVGAGI (reference sequence). J gave up 6 bases and V 9 bases, and 15 bases lay outside the gene matches. CDR3 residues: CASTTLAGARSEQYF. CDR3 DNA: TGTGCCAGTACTACTTTAGCGGGGGCCCGCTCCGAGCAGTACTTC.

The J gene is TRBJ1-3, the V gene TRBV6-1, with 8 positions matching TRBD1. J lost 0 bases, V lost 6 bases, and 4 bases had no gene match. Germline V CDR1 and CDR2: MNHNS, SASEGT. This CDR3 is built from 15 residues. CDR3 loop: CASRVQGGSGNTIYF. The CDR3 DNA reads TGTGCCAGCAGAGTACAGGGGGGCTCTGGAAACACCATATATTTT.

The gene calls are TRBV7-2 and TRBJ2-1; D is unclear. The CDR3 runs 13 residues. Looked up from germline, CDR1 is SGHTA and CDR2 is FQGNSA. V gave up 2 bases and J gave up 4 bases, with 6 bases separating them. In DNA form, the CDR3 reads TGTGCCAGCAGCTTATCCGAGTACAATGAGCAGTTCTTC. Amino acids: CASSLSEYNEQFF.

The chain combines TRBV5-6 with TRBJ1-1; a possible D gene is TRBD1 (6 bases). V was cut by 4 bases and J by 2 bases, with 18 bases left in between. The length of the CDR3 is 16 residues. CDR1 and CDR2 from the germline V gene are SGHDT and YYEEEE. The CDR3 region has the DNA TGTGCCAGCAGCCAACCCGGGCAGGGGAAAAACACTGAAGCTTTCTTT. Amino acid sequence: CASSQPGQGKNTEAFF.

In this sample, this clone turned up once. The rearrangement uses TRBV6-1 and TRBJ2-7; 9 nucleotides agree with TRBD1. V gave up 2 bases and J gave up 2 bases; unmatched junction bases: 4. CDR3 length equals 15 residues. Germline CDR1 MNHNS, CDR2 SASEGT. The CDR3: CASSELYRGPYEQYF. CDR3 sequence (DNA): TGTGCCAGCAGTGAACTTTACAGGGGGCCCTACGAGCAGTACTTC.

The chain couples TRBV2 to TRBJ1-3; 7 positions match TRBD1. This CDR3 spans 15 amino acids. The V and J ends lost 7 bases and 2 bases, in that order; junction bases with no gene match: 8. CDR1 and CDR2 (germline): SNHLY, FYNNEI. The CDR3 spells CASTLQGIAGNTIYF. The CDR3 nucleotides are TGTGCCAGCACTCTACAGGGGATAGCTGGAAACACCATATATTTT.

CDR3 in DNA: TGTGCCAGCAGCGTCGGCGCGGGGGGGCTTCATACAGATACGCAGTATTTT. Amino acid sequence: CASSVGAGGLHTDTQYF. This chain uses TRBV9 with TRBJ2-3; 9 positions agree with TRBD2. The CDR3 consists of 17 residues. Germline CDR1 is SGDLS and CDR2 is YYNGEE. J was trimmed by 3 bases and V by 2 bases; bases with no gene match: 10.

The CDR3 nucleotides read TGCAGCGTTGATCAGTACTACAATGAGCAGTTCTTC. Amino acids: CSVDQYYNEQFF. The rearrangement joins TRBV29-1 to TRBJ2-1; D unresolved. The germline V gene has CDR1 SQVTM and CDR2 ANQGSEA. V was pared by 3 bases and J by 3 bases, with 6 bases between. The CDR3 extends over 12 amino acids.

This clone was picked up a small number of times. The junction shows a germline mismatch at one end, possibly a read error. The J gene is TRBJ2-1, the V gene TRBV7-7; TRBD2 aligns across 8 bases. Germline V CDR1 and CDR2: SSHAT, FNYEAQ (reference sequence). The CDR3 length is 16 residues. The CDR3 here is CASSLALAADLNEQFF. The CDR3 DNA reads TGTGCTAGCAGCCTCGCACTAGCGGCCGACCTTAATGAGCAGTTCTTC.

This chain links TRBV9 with TRBJ2-3, with TRBD2 identical over 9 bases. The CDR3 is made up of 14 amino acids. Looked up from germline, CDR1 is SGDLS and CDR2 is YYNGEE. After removal of 4 bases from V and 4 bases from J, the junction contained 4 bases not matched to a gene. Here the CDR3 reads CASSSGGWADTQYF. The CDR3 DNA is TGTGCCAGCAGCAGCGGGGGGTGGGCAGATACGCAGTATTTT.

This chain joins TRBV5-4 and TRBJ2-2, with 10 bases fitting TRBD2. In germline, CDR1 is SGHNT, CDR2 YYREEE (reference sequence). The V and J ends lost 2 bases and 6 bases, in that order; junction bases with no gene match: 4. The CDR3 consists of 15 residues. The CDR3 sequence is CASSLLLAGAGELFF. The CDR3 nucleotides read TGTGCCAGCAGCTTACTCCTAGCGGGGGCCGGGGAGCTGTTTTTT. Full variable domain (rest looked up from reference TRBV5-4 and TRBJ2-2): ETGVTQSPTHLIKTRGQQVTLRCSSQSGHNTVSWYQQALGQGPQFIFQYYREEENGRGNFPPRFSGLQFPNYSSELNVNALELDDSALYLCASSLLLAGAGELFFGEGSRLTVL.

For this clone: The same CDR3 also results from other DNA sequences found in this sample. The DNA for the CDR3 is TGTGCCAGCTCACCCATGACGCAGGGCAATTCACCCCTCCACTTT. As protein: CASSPMTQGNSPLHF. The rearrangement joins TRBV18 to TRBJ1-6, with TRBD1 as a possible D gene (5 bases). Germline values: CDR1 KGHSH, CDR2 LQKENI. The CDR3 totals 15 residues. The ends were cut back, 3 bases at V and 7 bases at J, with 13 bases in the middle.

The chain recombines TRBV5-1 with TRBJ2-5; 9 positions match TRBD2. In germline, CDR1 is SGHRS, CDR2 YFSETQ. This CDR3 is built from 14 residues. After removal of 0 bases from V and 3 bases from J, the junction contained 0 bases not matched to a gene. The CDR3 DNA sequence: TGCGCCAGCAGCTTGGTAGCGGGGGAAGAGACCCAGTACTTC. Translated: CASSLVAGEETQYF.

This clone occurred once. This sequence joins TRBV2 and TRBJ1-2, with TRBD1 matching 10 bases. Trimming at V came to 6 bases and at J to 3 bases, leaving 10 bases not matched to a gene. Germline CDR1 and CDR2: SNHLY and FYNNEI. The length of the CDR3 is 16 residues. For the CDR3, the DNA is TGTGCCAGCAGCGAGGATGGGGACAGGGGAGACTATGGCTACACCTTC. Its translation: CASSEDGDRGDYGYTF.

V gene TRBV5-6 combines with J gene TRBJ1-2; 9 bases are shared with TRBD1. From germline, CDR1 is SGHDT and CDR2 YYEEEE. Trimming took 0 bases from V and 7 from J; bases not matched to a gene: 7. This CDR3 has 15 amino acids. The CDR3 DNA reads as TGTGCCAGCAGCTTGGTAAGGGGACAGGGCTCTGGCTACACCTTC. Translated: CASSLVRGQGSGYTF.

The rearrangement links TRBV18 to TRBJ2-3; 11 bases fit TRBD2. The CDR3 extends over 15 amino acids. Losses at the gene ends were 3 bases for V and 1 base for J; bases not matched to a gene: 0. The germline V gene has CDR1 KGHSH and CDR2 LQKENI. CDR3 sequence reads: CASSPTSGGTDTQYF. The DNA for the CDR3 is TGTGCCAGCTCACCGACTAGCGGGGGCACAGATACGCAGTATTTT. The whole variable domain, remainder taken from reference TRBV18 and TRBJ2-3, is NAGVMQNPRHLVRRRGQEARLRCSPMKGHSHVYWYRQLPEEGLKFMVYLQKENIIDESGMPKERFSAEFPKEGPSILRIQQVVRGDSAAYFCASSPTSGGTDTQYFGPGTRLTVL.

The chain uses TRBV18 and TRBJ1-1; 8 nucleotides agree with TRBD1. This CDR3 comprises 14 residues. Unmatched junction bases numbered 14, after V lost 10 bases and J lost 7 bases. Germline assignment: CDR1 KGHSH and CDR2 LQKENI. The CDR3 DNA is TGTGCCACCGTGCCCGGACAGGGACTCAATGAAGCTTTCTTT. Its protein product is CATVPGQGLNEAFF.

The chain links TRBV7-9 to TRBJ2-3; no clear D. Germline V CDR1 and CDR2: SEHNR, FQNEAQ (reference sequence). This CDR3 region has 15 residues. The germline V and J ends were trimmed by 5 bases and 0 bases, with 12 bases remaining between them. CDR3 amino acids: CASSDGLASTDTQYF. The CDR3 nucleotides are TGTGCCAGCAGCGACGGATTAGCTAGCACAGATACGCAGTATTTT.

This chain connects TRBV2 to TRBJ1-1; perhaps TRBD1 as D (5 bases). The germline gives CDR1 SNHLY, CDR2 FYNNEI. The CDR3 runs 14 residues. V was cut by 5 bases and J by 2 bases, with 12 bases left in between. DNA for the CDR3: TGTGCCAGCAGTAGACAGACACCCAACACTGAAGCTTTCTTT. This codes for CASSRQTPNTEAFF.

The chain has TRBV11-2 and TRBJ2-2, with 11 bases identical to TRBD2. There are 17 residues in the CDR3. Per germline, CDR1 SGHAT and CDR2 FQNNGV. J was trimmed by 3 bases and V by 5 bases; bases with no gene match: 8. The CDR3 loop reads CASSGRGLAGYTGELFF. As DNA, the CDR3 is TGTGCCAGCAGCGGACGCGGACTAGCGGGTTACACCGGGGAGCTGTTTTTT.

This clone was counted once. The V gene is TRBV9, the J gene TRBJ1-3, with 9 bases lining up with TRBD1. The trim removed 1 base at V and 4 bases at J, leaving 9 bases unmatched. Germline lookup yields CDR1 SGDLS and CDR2 YYNGEE. The CDR3 extends over 17 amino acids. The CDR3 loop reads CASSVRTGEDSGNTIYF. The DNA for the CDR3 is TGTGCCAGCAGCGTAAGGACAGGGGAAGATTCAGGAAACACCATATATTTT.

The rearrangement links TRBV5-6 to TRBJ2-7; maybe TRBD1 (6 bases). This CDR3 region has 16 residues. The germline V and J ends were trimmed by 2 bases and 0 bases, with 15 bases remaining between them. CDR1 is SGHDT, CDR2 YYEEEE, per germline. CDR3 DNA sequence: TGTGCCAGCAGCTTCCGTCCGGGACAAGCCTCCTACGAGCAGTACTTC. This encodes CASSFRPGQASYEQYF.

V and J are TRBV12-5 and TRBJ2-1; TRBD2 aligns across 7 bases. Per the germline V gene, CDR1 is LGHNT and CDR2 is FRNRAP. V lost 4 bases and J lost 4; bases outside the gene matches: 7. The CDR3 is 15 residues long. CDR3 in amino acids: CASGYGLAAYNEQFF. In DNA form, the CDR3 reads TGTGCTAGTGGTTATGGGCTAGCGGCTTACAATGAGCAGTTCTTC.

V gene TRBV15 combines with J gene TRBJ2-3; D possibly corresponds to TRBD2 (6 bases). In germline, CDR1 is LNHNV, CDR2 YYDKDF (reference sequence). This CDR3 region has 17 residues. The ends were cut back, 0 bases at V and 4 bases at J, with 17 bases in the middle. As DNA, the CDR3 is TGTGCCACCAGCAGAGATCTTTGGACTACGGGATCAGATACGCAGTATTTT. This gives the protein CATSRDLWTTGSDTQYF.

The rearrangement uses TRBV6-5 and TRBJ1-2, with a tentative D call TRBD1 (5 bases). Germline V lookup: CDR1 MNHEY, CDR2 SVGAGI. CDR3 length: 13 amino acids. V lost 4 bases, J lost 1 base, and 7 bases lay in between. The CDR3 loop reads CASSSTDNYGYTF. CDR3 DNA: TGTGCCAGCAGTTCGACAGATAACTATGGCTACACCTTC.

This clone was observed a handful of times. The chain combines TRBV19 with TRBJ1-6; TRBD1 might be the D (5 bases). With 3 bases removed from V and 8 bases from J, the gap between germline ends came to 14 bases. The germline V gene encodes CDR1 LNHDA and CDR2 SQIVND (reference sequence). The CDR3 runs to 15 residues. The CDR3 nucleotides are TGTGCCAGTAGTATTACGGCGGGGCCGGATTCACCCCTCCACTTT. As protein: CASSITAGPDSPLHF.